The entry below gives a single T cell receptor beta chain sequence along with its context. What it recognizes is unknown. Presence of unique molecular identifiers characterized the TCR beta cDNA libraries. TCRdb recomputed calls from the PCR reads with MiXCR, one row per CDR3 protein. This sample yields roughly 540,000 distinct CDR3 sequences, of which 30% to 40% are seen a single time; less than 6% belongs to the top ten. The CDR3 consists of 14 residues. CDR1 SGHRS and CDR2 YFSETQ come from the germline V gene. The germline V and J ends were trimmed by 9 bases and 6 bases, with 21 bases remaining between them. This record comes from a study of post-analysis software for immune sequencing data. Study results and limitations: Relative to controls, patients had about five TRBV segments at higher frequency, with TRBV5-6, TRBV5-1 and TRBV20-1 among these. Samples made in the same batch grouped tightly together by F measure.

This clonotype originated in a girl under 18 with multiple sclerosis. The chain combines TRBV5-1 with TRBJ1-2; tentative D call: TRBD1 (5 bases). Sequencing used blood. This CDR3 is CATCPSRPRDGYTF. CDR3 sequence (DNA): TGCGCCACCTGCCCATCTAGGCCCAGGGATGGCTACACCTTC.